What follows are 28 T cell receptor beta chains derived from one specimen sequenced in a study of T-cell memory formation after mild COVID-19. TCRdb passed the 5' RACE reads through MiXCR, listing each CDR3 protein once. The sample lists 400,000 or so distinct CDR3 sequences; about 20% were seen once. The sequenced sample was PBMCs or a T cell subset sorted from them (not recorded which). These receptors originate from an adult woman who had mild COVID-19 (a few samples of this study predate the infection). Cell type and time point are not known.

This chain uses TRBV7-8 with TRBJ2-1; D unresolved. V lost 2 bases and J lost 7, with 15 bases in between. This CDR3 comprises 15 residues. Germline V gene sequence: CDR1 SGHVS, CDR2 FQNEAQ. The CDR3: CASSLTTGLYNEQFF. The CDR3 DNA is TGTGCCAGCAGCTTAACCACCGGATTGTATAATGAGCAGTTCTTC.

This rearrangement joins TRBV3-1 to TRBJ1-3; 7 positions agree with TRBD1. In germline, CDR1 is LGHDT, CDR2 YNNKEL (reference sequence). The CDR3 consists of 14 residues. V lost 4 bases, J lost 4 bases, and 4 bases stayed unmatched. CDR3 protein: CASSRRDRGNTIYF. The DNA for the CDR3 is TGTGCCAGCAGCCGCCGGGACAGAGGAAACACCATATATTTT.

This clonotype was seen more than once but under ten times. The chain has TRBV7-2 and TRBJ2-3, with 9 nucleotides matching TRBD2. The CDR3 is made up of 18 amino acids. Trimming cost V 2 bases and J 6 bases; bases outside gene matches: 15. The germline V gene encodes CDR1 SGHTA and CDR2 FQGNSA. The CDR3 DNA sequence: TGTGCCAGCAGCTTACCCACGGAGGAGCGGGAGGATCGGGATACGCAGTATTTT. Protein product: CASSLPTEEREDRDTQYF.

In its sample, this clonotype was seen a few times. The chain uses TRBV20-1 and TRBJ2-3; 10 bases fit TRBD2. The CDR3 spans 14 residues. Germline V gives CDR1 DFQATT, CDR2 SNEGSKA (reference sequence). V lost 3 bases, J lost 4 bases, and 4 bases stayed unmatched. The CDR3 sequence: CSASPSGSADTQYF. CDR3 coding DNA: TGCAGTGCTAGCCCTAGCGGGAGCGCAGATACGCAGTATTTT.

This clonotype was seen more than once but under ten times. The chain carries TRBV12-3 or TRBV12-4 and TRBJ1-1; 8 nucleotides align to TRBD1. The ends lost 6 bases at V and 1 base at J; junction bases unmatched: 7. The CDR3 contains 15 residues. For the CDR3, the DNA is TGTGCCAGCAGGATCGGACAGGGACAGAACACTGAAGCTTTCTTT. Translation: CASRIGQGQNTEAFF.

In its sample, this clonotype was seen a few times. The chain is built from TRBV6-5 and TRBJ2-7; the match to TRBD1 covers 11 bases. The CDR3 is 15 amino acids. CDR1 and CDR2 from the germline V gene are MNHEY and SVGAGI. The V and J ends lost 7 bases and 1 base, in that order; junction bases with no gene match: 6. CDR3 region: CASIGQGAGSYEQYF. The CDR3 region has the DNA TGTGCCAGCATCGGACAGGGGGCAGGTTCCTACGAGCAGTACTTC.

The chain employs TRBV5-6 and TRBJ2-5; D may be TRBD2 (5 bases). Per germline, CDR1 SGHDT and CDR2 YYEEEE. With 4 bases removed from V and 2 bases from J, the gap between germline ends came to 12 bases. The CDR3 spans 14 residues. CDR3 sequence reads: CASSDNGVQETQYF. DNA of the CDR3: TGTGCCAGCAGCGATAACGGGGTACAAGAGACCCAGTACTTC.

V usage is TRBV18 and J usage is TRBJ2-3; the D is unclear. Trimming removed 3 bases at V and 9 bases at J, with 16 bases between. CDR3 size: 14 residues. Germline CDR1 reads KGHSH; CDR2 reads LQKENI. The CDR3, as DNA: TGTGCCAGCTCACCTCCCGCTCTCCTAGACACGCAGTATTTT. It translates to CASSPPALLDTQYF. The complete variable domain, with remaining parts taken from reference TRBV18 and TRBJ2-3, reads NAGVMQNPRHLVRRRGQEARLRCSPMKGHSHVYWYRQLPEEGLKFMVYLQKENIIDESGMPKERFSAEFPKEGPSILRIQQVVRGDSAAYFCASSPPALLDTQYFGPGTRLTVL.

In DNA, the CDR3 is TGTGCCAGCAGCTGGACGGGGCCCTACGAGCAGTACTTC. This codes for CASSWTGPYEQYF. V usage is TRBV12-3 or TRBV12-4 and J usage is TRBJ2-7; D tentatively fits TRBD1 or TRBD2 (5 bases each). With 6 bases removed from V and 2 bases from J, the gap between germline ends came to 11 bases. The CDR3 contains 13 residues.

This chain uses TRBV20-1 with TRBJ1-2; 9 nucleotides line up with TRBD1. The V segment lost 5 bases and the J segment 5 bases; nucleotides outside the gene matches: 6. The CDR3 loop spans 13 amino acids. Germline values: CDR1 DFQATT, CDR2 SNEGSKA (reference sequence). The CDR3 spells CSARDRVHYGYTF. The CDR3 DNA reads as TGCAGTGCTCGGGACAGGGTGCATTATGGCTACACCTTC.

This rearrangement joins TRBV27 to TRBJ2-3, with D perhaps matching TRBD1 (5 bases). Germline V gene lookup returns CDR1 MNHEY and CDR2 SMNVEV (reference sequence). CDR3 length: 14 amino acids. With 5 bases removed from V and 1 base from J, the gap between germline ends came to 10 bases. The CDR3 coding sequence is TGTGCCAGCAGTATCAGGGTTGGCACAGATACGCAGTATTTT. Its protein product is CASSIRVGTDTQYF.

The rearrangement links TRBV4-1 to TRBJ2-3, with D unresolved. CDR3 length: 17 amino acids. CDR1 is MGHRA and CDR2 is YSYEKL in the germline V gene. Trimming shortened V by 4 bases and J by 2 bases, and 19 bases separated the two germline ends. CDR3 bases: TGCGCCAGCAGCCTTACTTCTTACATGAAGCACACAGATACGCAGTATTTT. It specifies CASSLTSYMKHTDTQYF.

The rearrangement links TRBV28 to TRBJ2-3; D call uncertain. The CDR3 is 13 residues long. CDR1 is MDHEN, CDR2 SYDVKM, per germline. The V end was cut by 6 bases, the J end by 6 bases, with 13 bases between. The CDR3 is CASSHDRLDTQYF. For the CDR3, the DNA is TGTGCCAGCAGCCACGACCGTCTGGATACGCAGTATTTT.

Only a few counts were recorded for this clonotype. The CDR3 sequence is CASSLETSGNTIYF. The CDR3 nucleotides are TGTGCCAGCAGCTTGGAAACATCTGGAAACACCATATATTTT. V and J are TRBV5-4 and TRBJ1-3; no firm D call. The germline gives CDR1 SGHNT, CDR2 YYREEE (reference sequence). This CDR3 spans 14 amino acids. V was clipped by 0 bases and J by 1 base, with 5 bases between them.

This clonotype was observed at least ten times. The chain uses TRBV7-6 and TRBJ2-7; no reliable D call. Germline V CDR1 and CDR2: SGHVS, FNYEAQ. Trimming left V 1 base short and J 6 bases short, with 19 bases between. The CDR3 runs 16 residues. The CDR3 reads CASSLVDNGFDSEQYF. CDR3 sequence (DNA): TGTGCCAGCAGCTTAGTAGATAATGGTTTCGACTCCGAGCAGTACTTC.

The chain employs TRBV5-6 and TRBJ2-1, with D possibly called TRBD1 or TRBD2 (6 bases each). The ends were cut back, 4 bases at V and 3 bases at J, with 23 bases in the middle. This CDR3 has 18 residues. The germline V gene encodes CDR1 SGHDT and CDR2 YYEEEE. This CDR3 is CASSQGAGGLGVYNEQFF. CDR3 nucleotides: TGTGCCAGCAGCCAAGGGGCCGGGGGCCTGGGCGTCTACAATGAGCAGTTCTTC.

This clonotype came up a few times. The gene calls are TRBV15 and TRBJ2-3; D gene uncertain. Germline values: CDR1 LNHNV, CDR2 YYDKDF (reference sequence). V gave up 0 bases and J gave up 5 bases, with 6 bases separating them. The CDR3 has 13 amino acids. The DNA for the CDR3 is TGTGCCACCAGCAGAGATTTCAGAGATACGCAGTATTTT. Protein product: CATSRDFRDTQYF.

This clonotype was found a few times. The genes are TRBV13 and TRBJ1-1; the D is unclear. The V end lost 6 bases, the J end lost 1 base, and 9 bases lay between the germline ends. Germline CDR1 and CDR2: PRHDT and FYEKMQ (reference sequence). The CDR3 has 13 amino acids. CDR3 sequence (DNA): TGTGCCAGCAGTCCGTCTGAGAACACTGAAGCTTTCTTT. Protein product: CASSPSENTEAFF.

The chain recombines TRBV12-3 or TRBV12-4 with TRBJ1-4; possible D gene TRBD1, 5 bases. CDR3 length: 12 amino acids. V lost 8 bases, J lost 12 bases, and 16 bases lay in between. CDR3 residues: CASRFEGGELFF. Here the CDR3 DNA reads TGTGCCAGCCGCTTTGAAGGAGGGGAACTGTTTTTT.

This clonotype was detected only a few times. J is TRBJ1-4 and V is TRBV7-2, with D possibly being TRBD1 (5 bases). Deletions cut 5 bases from V and 7 bases from J, with 11 bases between. The germline V gene has CDR1 SGHTA and CDR2 FQGNSA. This CDR3 is 13 amino acids long. The CDR3 DNA sequence: TGTGCCAGCAGCCGGGCAGGGACTGAAAAACTGTTTTTT. It codes for CASSRAGTEKLFF.

This clonotype occurred a few times. The J gene is TRBJ2-3, the V gene TRBV24-1, with D possibly TRBD2 on 5 matching bases. Germline loops: CDR1 KGHDR, CDR2 SFDVKD. The ends were cut back, 0 bases at V and 3 bases at J, with 18 bases in the middle. The CDR3 is 18 amino acids. As DNA, the CDR3 is TGTGCCACCAGTGATTTGAGCCCCCTGCGGAGGAAAACAGATACGCAGTATTTT. Protein sequence: CATSDLSPLRRKTDTQYF.

V and J are TRBV5-6 and TRBJ1-5, with D unresolved. This CDR3 has 15 amino acids. The ends were cut back, 0 bases at V and 3 bases at J, with 10 bases in the middle. From germline, CDR1 is SGHDT and CDR2 YYEEEE. CDR3 loop: CASSLGPSFNQPQHF. DNA for the CDR3: TGTGCCAGCAGCTTGGGGCCCTCTTTCAATCAGCCCCAGCATTTT.

The chain has TRBV4-1 and TRBJ2-7, with D unclear. CDR1 is MGHRA, CDR2 YSYEKL, per germline. The CDR3 consists of 15 residues. The V gene lost 0 bases and the J gene lost 2 bases, with 11 bases spanning the gap. The CDR3 DNA reads TGCGCCAGCAGCCAAGATAGGTCAAGTGCCTACGAGCAGTACTTC. This sequence encodes CASSQDRSSAYEQYF.

This chain connects TRBV29-1 to TRBJ2-5, with no clear D. Germline CDR1 SQVTM, CDR2 ANQGSEA. This CDR3 has 14 amino acids. V was pared by 0 bases and J by 8 bases, with 16 bases between. CDR3 coding DNA: TGCAGCGTTGAAGATCGAATGCAGATAGGCACCCAGTACTTC. This gives the protein CSVEDRMQIGTQYF.

This clonotype was seen a few times. The genes are TRBV5-1 and TRBJ2-7; 8 positions agree with TRBD2. Germline values: CDR1 SGHRS, CDR2 YFSETQ. V lost 4 bases to trimming and J lost 3 bases; unmatched junction nucleotides: 6. The CDR3 is 14 amino acids. In DNA, the CDR3 is TGCGCCAGCAGCCGGGAGGGGACAAACTACGAGCAGTACTTC. Translating it yields CASSREGTNYEQYF.

This sequence joins TRBV24-1 and TRBJ2-7; 9 bases match TRBD1. The junction had 8 bases not matched to a gene; V was cut back by 3 bases and J by 3 bases. CDR3 size: 16 residues. Germline CDR1 reads KGHDR; CDR2 reads SFDVKD. The CDR3 nucleotides are TGTGCCACCAGTGATACCGGGACAGGGACCTTCTACGAGCAGTACTTC. Translation gives CATSDTGTGTFYEQYF.

The chain employs TRBV27 and TRBJ2-3; 9 nucleotides align to TRBD2. CDR3 length: 15 amino acids. The ends lost 6 bases at V and 4 bases at J; junction bases unmatched: 8. Germline lookup yields CDR1 MNHEY and CDR2 SMNVEV (reference sequence). The CDR3, as DNA: TGTGCCAGCAGCCCGCGGGGGGGCCAAGCAGATACGCAGTATTTT. Translating it yields CASSPRGGQADTQYF.

This clonotype was found a few times. The rearrangement links TRBV5-5 to TRBJ1-1; 8 bases fit TRBD1. Looked up from germline, CDR1 is SGHKS and CDR2 is YYEKEE (reference sequence). Germline trimming cut 2 bases from V and 5 bases from J; bases unmatched to any gene: 2. The CDR3 sequence is 13 residues long. The CDR3 protein is CASSFQGATEAFF. DNA of the CDR3: TGTGCCAGCAGCTTTCAGGGGGCAACTGAAGCTTTCTTT.